The present T cell receptor (beta chain) was sequenced within a study of T cell responses to AZD1222 COVID-19 vaccine. V shed 0 bases and J shed 10 bases, with 11 bases lying between them. Per the germline V gene, CDR1 is SGHRS and CDR2 is YFSETQ. CDR3 length equals 13 residues. Sequencing used immunoSEQ multiplex PCR; TCRdb keeps in-frame clones, though not all of them. The table lists 250,000 to 300,000 clones, 94% of them singletons. The sample was peripheral blood, taken 28 days after the second AZD1222 dose. The source is an adult who received the AZD1222 COVID-19 vaccine. The J gene is TRBJ2-1, the V gene TRBV5-1; perhaps D is TRBD1 or TRBD2 (5 bases each). CDR3 protein: CASSLALGREQFF. In nucleotides, the CDR3 is TGCGCCAGCAGCTTGGCCCTGGGACGAGAGCAGTTCTTC.